The T cell receptor (beta chain) under discussion was sequenced for a study of CD8 T cells in Susac syndrome. General observations from the study: As the study acknowledged, the number of individuals who were part of its TCR sequencing and HLA analysis was relatively small.

To note about this clonotype: Its cognate antigen is unknown.

RNA totalling about 0.5 to 1 ug underwent reverse transcription with random hexamers. TCRdb used MiXCR to reprocess the immunoSEQ multiplex PCR reads, holding one entry per CDR3 protein. The table shows roughly 180,000 distinct CDR3 sequences, with around 94% occurring only once. The V end was cut by 5 bases, the J end by 5 bases, with 20 bases between. The CDR3 spans 16 residues. The V gene's germline CDR1 is SGHAT and CDR2 FQNNGV. CD8+ and CD4+ T cells circulating in blood were sequenced for TCR beta. The origin of this receptor is a human donor with Susac syndrome. The V and J genes are TRBV11-2 and TRBJ2-3; D tentatively reads TRBD1 or TRBD2 (5 bases each). Sequencing was performed on CD4+ T cells from PBMCs. Here the CDR3 DNA reads TGTGCCAGCAGCCCATGGGGCGTTATTGGGGGAGATACGCAGTATTTT. Translated: CASSPWGVIGGDTQYF.